These T cell receptor beta chains were read from a single sample in a study of blood T cell repertoires in COVID-19. Profiled with immunoSEQ multiplex PCR; TCRdb holds only in-frame clones, not every one. This sample has a few hundred thousand clones; roughly 90% occur once, and the top ten carry around 12%. Sequencing used peripheral blood. The receptors shown here come from a woman aged 60-75 years with acute or convalescent COVID-19. The conserved cysteine and the conserved F or W are not part of the CDR3 here. A D gene is named only where the DNA matches it firmly. Expanded clones are given a class, and other clones once, few, many or no size at all.

d_call v_call clone_size cdr3_aa
TRBD2 TRBV27 NA ASSPSGGGSYEQY
TRBD2 TRBV7-6 NA ASSRREIGTSGPFGNEQF
TRBD2 TRBV6-4 NA ASSISTSGGANTGELF
NA TRBV29-1 NA SVTLALGPKNIQY
NA TRBV6-2/TRBV6-3 NA ASSYSVVDRKNTGELF
NA TRBV12-3/TRBV12-4 NA ASSLGDWHGYT
NA TRBV6-5 NA ASSYSASIRDTQY
TRBD2 TRBV7-9 NA ASSLLAEAYNEQF
TRBD2 TRBV15 NA ATSRDPATSGKKYNEQF
TRBD1 TRBV10-3 NA AISEDRGRDSPLH
TRBD2 TRBV11-2 NA ASSLGSGGDEQF
NA TRBV7-2 few ASSQRSTTNEKLF
NA TRBV4-1 NA ASSQDRGFSTNEKLF
NA TRBV5-1 NA ASSQEGRGYNSPLH
TRBD1 TRBV27 NA ASTQDRVTWETQY
TRBD1 TRBV7-2 NA ASSHPGGTEAF
NA TRBV18 NA ASSPLPGQGLGEQY
TRBD2 TRBV2 NA ASSGLAATDTQY
TRBD1 TRBV18 NA ASSLAQGAGGYT
TRBD2 TRBV24-1 NA ATSDFGTRGRETQY
TRBD1 TRBV6-2/TRBV6-3 NA ASSKGRQGVNQPQH
NA TRBV30 NA AWGGNSNQPQH
NA TRBV19 NA ASTGGSRSAGSSNQPQH
TRBD1 TRBV10-3 NA AISEGTGLSYEQY
NA TRBV2 NA ASSERDSYSGANVLT
NA TRBV5-4 NA ASSAGTVETQY